This T cell receptor (beta chain) was identified in a study of T cell responses to AZD1222 COVID-19 vaccine. General study findings and limits: Most donors were white British, females outnumbered males, and clonal diversity was possibly underestimated. Of spike-specific TCRs, nearly half reportedly target regions left unmutated in variants. After two AZD1222 doses, spike-specific TCR breadth and depth rose versus day 0.

V shed 6 bases and J shed 3 bases, with 6 bases lying between them. The CDR3 covers 11 residues. Profiled with immunoSEQ multiplex PCR; TCRdb holds only in-frame clones, not every one. The table has some 25,000 clones, around 86% seen once. In regard to this clone: The antigen is undetermined.

Doses given second, at about 4 or about 12 weeks, were pooled. The clonotype was recovered from an adult who received the AZD1222 COVID-19 vaccine. The material was peripheral blood, obtained 28 days after the second AZD1222 dose. The chain employs TRBV12-3 or TRBV12-4 and TRBJ2-7, with TRBD1 as a possible D gene (5 bases). CDR3 protein: CASSQGYEQYF. The CDR3 DNA reads as TGTGCCAGCAGCCAGGGCTACGAGCAGTACTTC.